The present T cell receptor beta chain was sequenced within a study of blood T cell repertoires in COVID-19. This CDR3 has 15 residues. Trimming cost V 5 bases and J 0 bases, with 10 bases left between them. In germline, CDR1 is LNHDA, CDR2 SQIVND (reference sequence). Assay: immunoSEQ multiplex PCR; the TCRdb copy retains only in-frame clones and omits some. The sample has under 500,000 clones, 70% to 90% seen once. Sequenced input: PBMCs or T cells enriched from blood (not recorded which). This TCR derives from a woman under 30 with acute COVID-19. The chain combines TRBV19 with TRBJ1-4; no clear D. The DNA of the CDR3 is TGTGCCAGTAGTCTCCGACAAGCAACTAATGAAAAACTGTTTTTT. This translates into CASSLRQATNEKLFF. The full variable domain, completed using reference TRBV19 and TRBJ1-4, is DGGITQSPKYLFRKEGQNVTLSCEQNLNHDAMYWYRQDPGQGLRLIYYSQIVNDFQKGDIAEGYSVSREKKESFPLTVTSAQKNPTAFYLCASSLRQATNEKLFFGSGTQLSVL.